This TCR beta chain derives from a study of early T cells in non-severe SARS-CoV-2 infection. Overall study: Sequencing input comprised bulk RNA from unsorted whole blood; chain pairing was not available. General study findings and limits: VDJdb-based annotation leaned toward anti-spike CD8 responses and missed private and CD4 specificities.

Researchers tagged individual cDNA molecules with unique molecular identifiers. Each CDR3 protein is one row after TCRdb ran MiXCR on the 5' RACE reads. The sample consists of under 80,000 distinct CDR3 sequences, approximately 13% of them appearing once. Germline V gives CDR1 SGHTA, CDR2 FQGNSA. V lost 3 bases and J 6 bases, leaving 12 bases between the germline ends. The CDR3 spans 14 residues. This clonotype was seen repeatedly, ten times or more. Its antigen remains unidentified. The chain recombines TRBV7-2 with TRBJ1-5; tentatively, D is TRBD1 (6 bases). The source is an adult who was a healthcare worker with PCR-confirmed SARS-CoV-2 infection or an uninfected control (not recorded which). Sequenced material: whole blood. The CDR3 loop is CASSLSGEGQPQHF. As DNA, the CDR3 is TGTGCCAGCAGCTTGTCAGGGGAGGGTCAGCCCCAGCATTTT.